Sequencing of this T cell receptor beta chain was carried out in a study of blood T cell repertoires in COVID-19. Study at large: Spain, Italy and the United States supplied samples that represented acute and convalescent COVID-19.

The Seattle site enrolled patients during active infection and followed them longitudinally. The length of the CDR3 is 21 residues. Trimming took 0 bases from V and 2 from J, leaving 27 bases between them. In germline, CDR1 is LGHNA, CDR2 YNFKEQ. Method: immunoSEQ multiplex PCR; TCRdb's copy keeps in-frame clones and lacks some. The sample includes 400,000 to 450,000 clones, more than 70% of them seen just once. This TCR was recovered from a woman aged 45 to 65 with COVID-19, enrolled during active disease. This rearrangement joins TRBV4-2 to TRBJ2-3; tentative D call: TRBD1 (5 bases). Sequenced input: peripheral blood. Here the CDR3 DNA reads TGTGCCAGCAGCCAAGATCCGGAGACAGTCGACGAGAGATTTGACACAGATACGCAGTATTTT. This encodes CASSQDPETVDERFDTDTQYF.